Below, one T cell receptor beta chain is given with its context. Its target is not known. The CDR3 consists of 16 residues. CDR1 is KGHSH and CDR2 is LQKENI in the germline V gene. J gave up 4 bases and V 3 bases, and 12 bases lay outside the gene matches. The entry originates in a study of brain T cells in children with intractable seizures. Sequencing was limited to surgery cases with top T cell transcript signatures in brain tissue. Patients received at least one anti-epileptic drug before surgery. Study-wide results and limits: Viral specificity was inferred only from CDR3 similarity; HCMV serostatus was unknown. Absence of clones before surgery may stem from lower sequencing depth.

Libraries were prepared by immunoSEQ multiplex PCR; TCRdb keeps only in-frame clonotypes and omits some of them. This sample has approximately 110,000 clones, with approximately 94% found just once. Specimen: peripheral blood, collected at surgery. This receptor was identified in a boy younger than two with hemimegalencephaly and intractable seizures. The chain couples TRBV18 to TRBJ2-7; 7 nucleotides match TRBD2. In DNA, the CDR3 is TGTGCCAGCTCACCCCTCTCCGGCGGGAGTGGTTACGAGCAGTACTTC. Translation: CASSPLSGGSGYEQYF. The complete variable domain, with remaining parts taken from reference TRBV18 and TRBJ2-7, reads NAGVMQNPRHLVRRRGQEARLRCSPMKGHSHVYWYRQLPEEGLKFMVYLQKENIIDESGMPKERFSAEFPKEGPSILRIQQVVRGDSAAYFCASSPLSGGSGYEQYFGPGTRLTVT.